This T cell receptor beta chain originates from a study of OX40 agonist ivuxolimab in advanced cancers. Looking at the study overall: While on treatment, patients had intravenous ivuxolimab at 0.01 to 10 mg/kg every 2 weeks.

This CDR3 is 14 amino acids long. V shed 1 base and J shed 5 bases, with 11 bases lying between them. Germline V gives CDR1 SGHNT, CDR2 YENEEA. TCRdb's copy holds only in-frame clones and misses some; the assay was immunoSEQ multiplex PCR. Of about 67,000 clones in the sample, just over 90% are singletons; the top ten hold approximately 2.2%. This clone was observed a handful of times. The input for sequencing was CD4+ or CD8+ T cells sorted from blood, taken in a trial of the OX40 agonist ivuxolimab. J is TRBJ2-5 and V is TRBV11-3; perhaps D is TRBD1 or TRBD2 (5 bases each). The TCR originated in an adult with an advanced solid tumor such as melanoma, head and neck, liver or kidney cancer. CDR3 nucleotides: TGTGCCAGCAGCTTAGTGGCAGGGAGCGAGACCCAGTACTTC. This gives the protein CASSLVAGSETQYF.